The entry that follows covers one TCR beta chain sequence. Its matching antigen is unknown. This entry comes from a study of T cells in Graves' hyperthyroidism and ophthalmopathy. Overall study results and limits: The model predicted ophthalmopathy a median roughly 6.3 months before onset. Ophthalmopathy could be told apart from stable hyperthyroidism with a 13 V-J model.

Between the trimmed V and J ends, which lost 2 bases and 1 base, there was a span of 12 bases. Looked up from germline, CDR1 is MDHEN and CDR2 is SYDVKM. This CDR3 has 15 residues. It was RNA transcripts that yielded the amplified TCR beta CDR3 regions. First-round RT-PCR with HTBI primers amplified the TCR CDR3 region. TCRdb analysed the multiplex PCR reads with MiXCR anew, one entry per CDR3 protein. This table holds roughly 500,000 distinct CDR3 sequences, 46% found once. The receptor was derived from an adult woman with Graves' disease, either hyperthyroidism or ophthalmopathy (not recorded which). The sample taken for sequencing was peripheral blood or thyroid tissue (not recorded which). The V call is TRBV28, the J call TRBJ2-7, with D tentatively TRBD1 (5 bases). The CDR3, as DNA: TGTGCCAGCAGTTTAGGGGCCTCGGAGTCCTACGAGCAGTACTTC. Amino acids: CASSLGASESYEQYF.